This is a list of T cell receptor beta chains from one sample in a study of blood T cell repertoires in COVID-19. TCRdb's table, derived via immunoSEQ multiplex PCR, lists solely in-frame clones and lacks some. The data hold 180,000 or so clones, with 86% observed a single time. Sequenced sample: peripheral blood. Receptors were obtained from a woman of 80 years or more in a cohort sampled during active or convalescent COVID-19. Both conserved end residues are part of each CDR3. Each record gives: J gene, V gene, clone size, D gene, CDR3 protein, CDR3 DNA. D genes are given only for firm matches. For some rows the clone size is stated as once, few or many, or as a class when expanded; others skip it.

>TRBJ2-2|TRBV6-4|once|.
CASSGSLSAGELFF
TGTGCCAGCAGCGGGTCACTATCTGCCGGGGAGCTGTTTTTT
>TRBJ2-1|TRBV3-1/TRBV3-2|.|TRBD2
CASSLSPGLANNEQFF
TGTGCCAGCAGCCTCTCCCCGGGACTAGCAAACAATGAGCAGTTCTTC
>TRBJ2-1|TRBV5-4|.|.
CASSLDRNNEQFF
TGTGCCAGCAGCTTGGACAGGAACAATGAGCAGTTCTTC
>TRBJ1-5|TRBV18|.|.
CASSPMRGGGSNQPQHF
TGTGCCAGCTCACCGATGCGAGGGGGGGGGAGCAATCAGCCCCAGCATTTT
>TRBJ2-1|TRBV10-3|.|.
CAISEGSGEPYNEQFF
TGTGCCATCAGTGAGGGTAGCGGTGAACCTTACAATGAGCAGTTCTTC
>TRBJ1-5|TRBV6-2/TRBV6-3|.|TRBD1
CASSYQGGPQHF
TGTGCCAGCAGTTACCAGGGGGGGCCCCAGCATTTT
>TRBJ2-7|TRBV10-3|.|.
CAISQQVYEQYF
TGTGCCATCAGTCAACAGGTCTACGAGCAGTACTTC
>TRBJ2-3|TRBV30|.|TRBD2
CAWSSYIAGGYTDTQYF
TGTGCCTGGAGCTCCTATATAGCGGGAGGATACACAGATACGCAGTATTTT
>TRBJ2-2|TRBV11-2|.|.
CASSPTMTANTGELFF
TGTGCCAGCAGCCCAACCATGACAGCGAACACCGGGGAGCTGTTTTTT
>TRBJ2-7|TRBV28|.|TRBD1
CASRGSDRISYEQYF
TGTGCCAGCAGGGGGTCGGACAGGATCTCCTACGAGCAGTACTTC
>TRBJ2-3|TRBV13|.|.
CASSSPEQRDPARDTDTQYF
TGTGCCAGCAGCTCGCCGGAACAGCGAGATCCCGCCAGGGACACAGATACGCAGTATTTT
>TRBJ1-5|TRBV20-1|.|.
CSASEPELNQPQHF
TGCAGTGCTAGTGAACCGGAGTTAAATCAGCCCCAGCATTTT
>TRBJ1-5|TRBV23-1|.|.
CASSSDRYSNQPQHF
TGCGCCAGCAGTAGCGACAGATATAGCAATCAGCCCCAGCATTTT
>TRBJ2-3|TRBV5-1|.|TRBD2
CASSLETSGSADTQYF
TGCGCCAGCAGCTTGGAGACTAGCGGGAGCGCAGATACGCAGTATTTT
>TRBJ1-5|TRBV6-6|.|.
CASREQGLGQPQHF
TGTGCCAGCAGGGAACAGGGATTAGGTCAGCCCCAGCATTTT
>TRBJ2-7|TRBV20-1|.|TRBD1
CSASMGQGIYEQYF
TGCAGTGCTAGTATGGGACAGGGGATCTACGAGCAGTACTTC
>TRBJ1-4|TRBV2|.|TRBD1
CARSDRGSVVSEKLFF
TGTGCCAGATCGGACAGGGGTAGTGTTGTCAGTGAAAAACTGTTTTTT
>TRBJ2-1|TRBV7-2|.|.
CASRPGLYNEQFF
TGTGCCAGCAGACCGGGACTCTACAATGAGCAGTTCTTC
>TRBJ2-1|TRBV3-1/TRBV3-2|.|.
CASSQDPGLQFF
TGTGCCAGCAGCCAAGATCCGGGACTTCAGTTCTTC
>TRBJ1-3|TRBV6-5|.|.
CASFRDLFGNTIYF
TGTGCCAGCTTCAGGGATTTGTTTGGGAACACCATATATTTT
>TRBJ2-3|TRBV7-9|.|TRBD2
CASSPGGGRGRTDTQYF
TGTGCCAGCAGCCCCGGGGGAGGGCGGGGTCGCACAGATACGCAGTATTTT
>TRBJ2-7|TRBV10-3|.|TRBD1
CAISGRQGRSYEQYF
TGTGCCATCAGTGGAAGACAGGGAAGATCCTACGAGCAGTACTTC
>TRBJ2-7|TRBV5-1|.|TRBD2
CASSLVGGTYEQYF
TGCGCCAGCAGCTTAGTCGGGGGGACCTACGAGCAGTACTTC
>TRBJ2-4|TRBV6-2/TRBV6-3|.|.
CASSRWSGIQYF
TGTGCCAGCAGTAGGTGGAGTGGCATTCAGTACTTC
>TRBJ2-3|TRBV7-7|.|TRBD2
CASSRLAGEGDTQYF
TGTGCCAGCAGCAGACTAGCGGGAGAAGGAGATACGCAGTATTTT
>TRBJ1-2|TRBV20-1|.|.
CSARGPYGYTF
TGCAGTGCTAGGGGGCCATATGGCTACACCTTC
>TRBJ1-2|TRBV3-1/TRBV3-2|.|TRBD1
CASSQPGQAVDTF
TGTGCCAGCAGCCAACCGGGACAGGCGGTTGACACCTTC
>TRBJ2-1|TRBV27|many|.
CASRAGLSDEQFF
TGTGCCAGCAGGGCAGGATTATCGGATGAGCAGTTCTTC
>TRBJ1-4|TRBV19|.|.
CASSIVSRTFATNEKLFF
TGTGCCAGTAGTATAGTGTCCAGAACCTTTGCAACTAATGAAAAACTGTTTTTT
>TRBJ2-5|TRBV7-9|.|.
CASSLVRPGVQETQYF
TGTGCCAGCAGCTTAGTTCGCCCAGGTGTACAAGAGACCCAGTACTTC
>TRBJ1-2|TRBV28|.|.
CASSPGGGYDYGYTF
TGTGCCAGCAGCCCCGGAGGAGGGTATGACTATGGCTACACCTTC
>TRBJ1-2|TRBV27|.|.
CASREGYGYTF
TGTGCCAGCAGGGAGGGGTATGGCTACACCTTC
>TRBJ1-5|TRBV6-5|.|.
CASTPFPSQPQHF
TGTGCCAGCACCCCGTTTCCTAGTCAGCCCCAGCATTTT
>TRBJ2-1|TRBV7-9|.|.
CASSLEAGLPNEQFF
TGTGCCAGCAGCTTAGAAGCGGGCTTACCCAATGAGCAGTTCTTC
>TRBJ2-2|TRBV4-2|.|.
CASSQELRRNTGELFF
TGTGCCAGCAGCCAAGAGCTGAGGCGGAACACCGGGGAGCTGTTTTTT
>TRBJ2-3|TRBV18|.|TRBD1
CASSPGQGPDTQYF
TGTGCCAGCTCACCCGGACAGGGTCCAGATACGCAGTATTTT
>TRBJ2-1|TRBV20-1|.|TRBD2
CSASLGLAKRNEQFF
TGCAGTGCTAGTTTGGGACTAGCGAAACGCAATGAGCAGTTCTTC
>TRBJ1-2|TRBV12-5|.|.
CASGQDSRGYGYTF
TGTGCTAGTGGTCAGGACAGTCGAGGCTATGGCTACACCTTC
>TRBJ2-4|TRBV5-4|.|TRBD2
CASSPPGRGYKNIQYF
TGTGCCAGCAGCCCACCCGGGAGGGGGTACAAAAACATTCAGTACTTC
>TRBJ2-6|TRBV13|.|.
CASSLGGSGANVLTF
TGTGCCAGCAGCTTAGGTGGTAGTGGGGCCAACGTCCTGACTTTC
>TRBJ2-5|TRBV5-4|.|TRBD1
CASSFGGQGAKTQYF
TGTGCCAGCAGCTTTGGGGGACAGGGGGCAAAGACCCAGTACTTC
>TRBJ2-3|TRBV11-2|.|.
CASSLDLLSTQYF
TGTGCCAGCAGCTTAGACCTACTGTCTACGCAGTATTTT
>TRBJ1-4|TRBV25-1|.|.
CASSVGTGKMNEKLFF
TGTGCCAGCAGTGTGGGTACAGGGAAGATGAATGAAAAACTGTTTTTT
>TRBJ2-4|TRBV25-1|.|.
CASSPDLAKNIQYF
TGTGCCAGCAGTCCAGACTTAGCCAAAAACATTCAGTACTTC
>TRBJ1-1|TRBV5-8|.|.
CASSFTRHPPEAFF
TGTGCCAGCAGCTTTACAAGACACCCCCCTGAAGCTTTCTTT
>TRBJ1-2|TRBV4-1|.|TRBD1
CASSHSTADRNYGYTF
TGCGCCAGCAGCCATTCCACTGCGGACAGGAACTATGGCTACACCTTC
>TRBJ2-7|TRBV10-3|.|.
CAISASLGGEQYF
TGTGCCATCAGTGCGAGTCTCGGGGGCGAGCAGTACTTC
>TRBJ2-7|TRBV4-1|.|TRBD2
CASSPNTRLAGGSSHYEQYF
TGCGCCAGCAGCCCCAATACTCGATTAGCGGGGGGCTCCTCCCATTACGAGCAGTACTTC
>TRBJ2-2|TRBV19|few|TRBD2
CASSINRGLAGVLDTGELFF
TGTGCCAGTAGTATAAATAGGGGACTAGCGGGAGTTCTGGACACCGGGGAGCTGTTTTTT
>TRBJ2-3|TRBV4-2|.|.
CASSVVTGVGTDTQYF
TGTGCCAGCAGCGTGGTAACGGGAGTCGGCACAGATACGCAGTATTTT
>TRBJ1-1|TRBV10-3|once|.
CAISELGISEAFF
TGTGCCATCAGTGAGCTGGGCATTTCCGAAGCTTTCTTT
>TRBJ2-2|TRBV30|once|.
CAWSTGSNTGELFF
TGTGCCTGGAGTACGGGGTCTAACACCGGGGAGCTGTTTTTT